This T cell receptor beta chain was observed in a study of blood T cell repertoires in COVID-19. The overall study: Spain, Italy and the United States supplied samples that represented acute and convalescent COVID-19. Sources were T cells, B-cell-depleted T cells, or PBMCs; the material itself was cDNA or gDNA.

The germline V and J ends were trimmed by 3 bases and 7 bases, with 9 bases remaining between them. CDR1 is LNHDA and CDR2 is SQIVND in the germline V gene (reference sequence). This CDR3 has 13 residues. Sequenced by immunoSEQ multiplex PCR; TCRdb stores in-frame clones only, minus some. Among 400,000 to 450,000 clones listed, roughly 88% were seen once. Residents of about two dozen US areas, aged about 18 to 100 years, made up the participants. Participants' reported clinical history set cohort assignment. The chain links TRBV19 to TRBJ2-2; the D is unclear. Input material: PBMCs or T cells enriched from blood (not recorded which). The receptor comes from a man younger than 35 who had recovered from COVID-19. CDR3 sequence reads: CASSIVGFGELFF. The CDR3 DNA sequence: TGTGCCAGTAGTATTGTGGGCTTCGGGGAGCTGTTTTTT. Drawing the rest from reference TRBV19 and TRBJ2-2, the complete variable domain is DGGITQSPKYLFRKEGQNVTLSCEQNLNHDAMYWYRQDPGQGLRLIYYSQIVNDFQKGDIAEGYSVSREKKESFPLTVTSAQKNPTAFYLCASSIVGFGELFFGEGSRLTVL.